This T cell receptor (beta chain) was recorded in a study of OX40 agonist ivuxolimab in advanced cancers. Overall study: Six ivuxolimab dose levels, 0.01 to 10 mg/kg, were given intravenously every 2 weeks. Those treated in dose escalation had hepatocellular carcinoma, melanoma, renal cell cancer or head and neck cancer. Of the participants, approximately 44% had some prior anti-PD-1, anti-PD-L1 or anti-CTLA-4 therapy, which was allowed.

Method: immunoSEQ multiplex PCR; TCRdb's copy keeps in-frame clones and lacks some. The profile shows about 89,000 clones, roughly 91% of them singletons. Trimming removed 6 bases from V and 5 bases from J, with 14 bases in between. This CDR3 comprises 13 residues. CDR1 is MNHEY and CDR2 is SVGAGI in the germline V gene. Comment on this clone: As yet, its antigen is unknown.

Study-wide results and limits: At 0.1 to 3.0 mg/kg and by week 6, clonal expansion occurred in CD4+ and CD8+ blood T cells.

The starting material was CD4+ or CD8+ T cells sorted from blood, obtained in a trial of the OX40 agonist ivuxolimab. This clonotype originated in an adult with an advanced solid tumor such as melanoma, head and neck, liver or kidney cancer. This sequence joins TRBV6-5 and TRBJ2-7; D ambiguous. The CDR3 region has the DNA TGTGCCAGCAGACGGGCCATTCTGGACGAGCAGTACTTC. Protein product: CASRRAILDEQYF.